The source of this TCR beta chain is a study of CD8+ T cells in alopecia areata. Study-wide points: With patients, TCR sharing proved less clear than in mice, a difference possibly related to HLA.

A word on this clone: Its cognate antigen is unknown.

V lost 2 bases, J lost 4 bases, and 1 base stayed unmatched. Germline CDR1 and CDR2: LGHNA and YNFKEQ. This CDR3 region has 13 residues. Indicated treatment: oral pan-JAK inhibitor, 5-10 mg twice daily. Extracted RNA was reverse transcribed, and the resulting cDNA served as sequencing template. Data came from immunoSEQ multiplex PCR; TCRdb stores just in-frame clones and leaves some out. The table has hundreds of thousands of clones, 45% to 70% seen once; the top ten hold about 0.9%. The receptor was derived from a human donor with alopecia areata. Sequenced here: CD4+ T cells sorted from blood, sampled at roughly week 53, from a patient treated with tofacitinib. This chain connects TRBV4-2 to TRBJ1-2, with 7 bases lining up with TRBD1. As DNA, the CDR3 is TGTGCCAGCAGCCAATCAGGGGGCTATGGCTACACCTTC. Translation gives CASSQSGGYGYTF.